This record looks at one TCR beta chain sequence and its context. The data belong to a study of blood T cell repertoires in COVID-19. For the study at large: PBMCs, B-cell-depleted T cells, or T cells provided the cDNA or gDNA that made up the material.

In the study's own analysis: Using reference gene primer amplification, nucleated cell counts were estimated. Measured with immunoSEQ multiplex PCR; TCRdb has only the in-frame clones, and not every one. V, J and clone size are taken as reported in that table, and D and trimming were inferred from the DNA itself. The table records some 240,000 clones, 85% to 90% of them present only once. The CDR3 consists of 13 residues. The germline CDR1 and CDR2 sequences are SQVTM and ANQGSEA. Trimming left V 2 bases short and J 2 bases short, with 9 bases between. This chain links TRBV29-1 with TRBJ1-1; D call uncertain. The sequencing sample was made of peripheral blood. The sequence came from a middle-aged woman who had recovered from COVID-19. The CDR3 protein is CSVEKQINTEAFF. The DNA of the CDR3 is TGCAGCGTTGAAAAACAGATTAACACTGAAGCTTTCTTT.